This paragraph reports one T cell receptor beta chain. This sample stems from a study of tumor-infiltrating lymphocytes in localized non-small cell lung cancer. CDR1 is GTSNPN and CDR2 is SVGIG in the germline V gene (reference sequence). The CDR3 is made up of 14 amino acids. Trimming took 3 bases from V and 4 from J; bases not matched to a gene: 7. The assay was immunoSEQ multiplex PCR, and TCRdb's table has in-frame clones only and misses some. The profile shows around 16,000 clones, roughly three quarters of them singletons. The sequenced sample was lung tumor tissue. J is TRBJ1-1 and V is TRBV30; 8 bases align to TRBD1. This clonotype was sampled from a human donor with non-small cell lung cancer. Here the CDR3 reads CAWRNRGKFTEAFF. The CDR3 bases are TGTGCCTGGAGAAACAGGGGGAAGTTCACTGAAGCTTTCTTT.